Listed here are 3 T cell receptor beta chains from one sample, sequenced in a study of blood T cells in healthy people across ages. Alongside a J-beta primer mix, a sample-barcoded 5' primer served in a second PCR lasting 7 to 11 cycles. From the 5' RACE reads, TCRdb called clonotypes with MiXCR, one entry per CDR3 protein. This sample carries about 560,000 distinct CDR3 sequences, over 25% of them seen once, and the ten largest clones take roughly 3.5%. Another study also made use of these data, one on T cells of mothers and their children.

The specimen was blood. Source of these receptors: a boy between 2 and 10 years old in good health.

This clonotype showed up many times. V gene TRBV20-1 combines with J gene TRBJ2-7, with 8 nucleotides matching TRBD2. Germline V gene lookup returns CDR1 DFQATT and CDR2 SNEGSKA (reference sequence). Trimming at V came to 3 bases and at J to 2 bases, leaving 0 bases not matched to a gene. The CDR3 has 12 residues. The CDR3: CSASGRAYEQYF. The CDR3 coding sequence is TGCAGTGCTAGCGGGAGGGCCTACGAGCAGTACTTC.

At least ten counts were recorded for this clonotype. The DNA for the CDR3 is TGTGCCATCCGACTAGCGGGGAACACCGGGGAGCTGTTTTTT. This translates into CAIRLAGNTGELFF. V gene TRBV10-3 combines with J gene TRBJ2-2; 10 nucleotides line up with TRBD2. The CDR3 extends over 14 amino acids. Looked up from germline, CDR1 is ENHRY and CDR2 is SYGVKD. With 8 bases clipped from V and 1 base from J, the junction kept 1 base outside the gene matches.

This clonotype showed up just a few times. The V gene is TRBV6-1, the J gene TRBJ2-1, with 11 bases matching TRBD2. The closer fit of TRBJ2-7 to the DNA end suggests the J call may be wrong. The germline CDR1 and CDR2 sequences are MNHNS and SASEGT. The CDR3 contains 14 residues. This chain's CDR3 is CASSEASGRYEQYF. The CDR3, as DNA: TGTGCCAGCAGTGAGGCTAGCGGGAGGTATGAGCAGTACTTC.